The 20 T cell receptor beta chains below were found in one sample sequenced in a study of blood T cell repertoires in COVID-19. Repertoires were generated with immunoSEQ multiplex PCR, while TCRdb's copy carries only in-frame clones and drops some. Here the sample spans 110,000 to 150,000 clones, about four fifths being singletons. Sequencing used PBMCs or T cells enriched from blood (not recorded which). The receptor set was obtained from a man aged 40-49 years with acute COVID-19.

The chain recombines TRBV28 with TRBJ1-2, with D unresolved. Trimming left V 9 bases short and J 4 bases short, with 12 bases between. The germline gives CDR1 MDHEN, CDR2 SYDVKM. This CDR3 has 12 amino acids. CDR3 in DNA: TGTGCCAGTACCAGGCAGAGCTATGGCTACACCTTC. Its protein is CASTRQSYGYTF.

CDR3 in DNA: TGCAGCGTTGAAATAGGGGACCAAGAGACCCAGTACTTC. This gives the protein CSVEIGDQETQYF. This chain uses TRBV29-1 with TRBJ2-5; tentative D call: TRBD1 (5 bases). V lost 2 bases and J lost 0, with 7 bases in between. Germline loops: CDR1 SQVTM, CDR2 ANQGSEA. This CDR3 has 13 residues.

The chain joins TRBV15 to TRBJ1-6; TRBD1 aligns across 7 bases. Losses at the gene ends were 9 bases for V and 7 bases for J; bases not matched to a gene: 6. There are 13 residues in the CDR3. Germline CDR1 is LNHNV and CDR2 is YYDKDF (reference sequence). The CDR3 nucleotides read TGTGCCACGAGACGGGACAGCAATTCACCCCTCCACTTT. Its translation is CATRRDSNSPLHF.

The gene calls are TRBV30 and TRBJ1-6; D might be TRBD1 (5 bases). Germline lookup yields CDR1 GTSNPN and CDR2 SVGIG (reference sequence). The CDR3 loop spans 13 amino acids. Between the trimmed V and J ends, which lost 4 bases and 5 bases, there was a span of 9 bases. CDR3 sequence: CAWKAGNNSPLHF. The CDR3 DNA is TGTGCCTGGAAGGCAGGGAATAATTCACCCCTCCACTTT. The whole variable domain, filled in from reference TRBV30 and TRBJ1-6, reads SQTIHQWPATLVQPVGSPLSLECTVEGTSNPNLYWYRQAAGRGLQLLFYSVGIGQISSEVPQNLSASRPQDRQFILSSKKLLLSDSGFYLCAWKAGNNSPLHFGNGTRLTVT.

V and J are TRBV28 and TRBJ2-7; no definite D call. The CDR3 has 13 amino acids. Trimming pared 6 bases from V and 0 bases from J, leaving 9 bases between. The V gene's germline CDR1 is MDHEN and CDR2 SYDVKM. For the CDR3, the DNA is TGTGCCAGCAGGGTAGCTCGCTCCTACGAGCAGTACTTC. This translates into CASRVARSYEQYF.

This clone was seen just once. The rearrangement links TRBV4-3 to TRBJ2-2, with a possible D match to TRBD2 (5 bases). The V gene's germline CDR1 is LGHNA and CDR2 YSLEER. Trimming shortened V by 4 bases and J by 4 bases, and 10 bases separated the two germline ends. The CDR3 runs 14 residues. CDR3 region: CASSPLGSTGELFF. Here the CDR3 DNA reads TGCGCCAGCAGCCCTCTGGGGAGCACCGGGGAGCTGTTTTTT.

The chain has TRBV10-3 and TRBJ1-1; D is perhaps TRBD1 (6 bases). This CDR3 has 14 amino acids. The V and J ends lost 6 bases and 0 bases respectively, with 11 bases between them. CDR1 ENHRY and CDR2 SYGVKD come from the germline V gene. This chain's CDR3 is CAIREQGMNTEAFF. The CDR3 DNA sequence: TGTGCCATCAGGGAACAGGGCATGAACACTGAAGCTTTCTTT.

The CDR3 DNA sequence: TGTGCCAGCAGAGGGGGAGAGGGCTACAATGAGCAGTTCTTC. This codes for CASRGGEGYNEQFF. The chain combines TRBV13 with TRBJ2-1; D may be TRBD1 (6 bases). V dropped 6 bases and J dropped 3 bases, with 12 bases sitting between them. CDR3 size: 14 residues. Germline assignment: CDR1 PRHDT and CDR2 FYEKMQ (reference sequence).

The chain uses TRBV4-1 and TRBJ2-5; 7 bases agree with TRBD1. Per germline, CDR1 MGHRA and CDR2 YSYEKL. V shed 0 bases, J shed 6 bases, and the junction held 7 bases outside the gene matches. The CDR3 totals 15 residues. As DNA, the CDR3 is TGCGCCAGCAGCCAAGATGGGTACAGGGGACAGACCCAGTACTTC. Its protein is CASSQDGYRGQTQYF.

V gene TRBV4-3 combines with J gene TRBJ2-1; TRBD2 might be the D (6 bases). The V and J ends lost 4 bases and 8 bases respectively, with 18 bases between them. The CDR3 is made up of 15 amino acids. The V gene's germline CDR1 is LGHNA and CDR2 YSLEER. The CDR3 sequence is CASSPGFGGGDEQFF. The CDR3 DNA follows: TGCGCCAGCAGCCCAGGGTTCGGGGGTGGGGATGAGCAGTTCTTC.

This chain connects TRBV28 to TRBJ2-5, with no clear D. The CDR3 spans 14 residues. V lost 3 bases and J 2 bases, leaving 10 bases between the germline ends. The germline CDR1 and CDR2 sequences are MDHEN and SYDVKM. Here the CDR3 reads CASSLVSEQETQYF. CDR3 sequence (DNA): TGTGCCAGCAGTTTGGTCAGCGAACAAGAGACCCAGTACTTC. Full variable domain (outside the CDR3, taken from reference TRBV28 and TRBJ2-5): DVKVTQSSRYLVKRTGEKVFLECVQDMDHENMFWYRQDPGLGLRLIYFSYDVKMKEKGDIPEGYSVSREKKERFSLILESASTNQTSMYLCASSLVSEQETQYFGPGTRLLVL.

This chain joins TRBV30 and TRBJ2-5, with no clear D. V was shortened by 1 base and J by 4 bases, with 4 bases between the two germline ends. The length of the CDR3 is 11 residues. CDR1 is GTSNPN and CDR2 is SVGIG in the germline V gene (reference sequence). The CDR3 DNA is TGTGCCTGGAGTGATCGAGAGACCCAGTACTTC. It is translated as CAWSDRETQYF.

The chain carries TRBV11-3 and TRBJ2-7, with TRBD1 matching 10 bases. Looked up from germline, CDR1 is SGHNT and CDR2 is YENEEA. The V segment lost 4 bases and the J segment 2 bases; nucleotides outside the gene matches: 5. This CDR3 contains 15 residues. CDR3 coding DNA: TGTGCCAGCAGCTCCGGGACAGGGGAAACCTACGAGCAGTACTTC. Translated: CASSSGTGETYEQYF.

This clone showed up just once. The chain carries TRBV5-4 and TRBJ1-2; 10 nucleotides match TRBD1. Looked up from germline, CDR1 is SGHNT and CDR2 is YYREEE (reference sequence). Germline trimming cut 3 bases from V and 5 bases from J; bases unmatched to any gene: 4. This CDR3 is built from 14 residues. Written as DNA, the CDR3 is TGTGCCAGCAGCTCGGGGACAGGGGATTATGGCTACACCTTC. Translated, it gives CASSSGTGDYGYTF.

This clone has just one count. CDR3 sequence: CASSQDFPQVGGLENIQYF. CDR3 DNA sequence: TGCGCCAGCAGCCAAGATTTCCCTCAGGTTGGGGGGTTAGAAAACATTCAGTACTTC. This chain joins TRBV4-3 and TRBJ2-4; D perhaps matches TRBD2 (6 bases). This CDR3 is built from 19 residues. V lost 0 bases and J lost 5, with 23 bases in between. In germline, CDR1 is LGHNA, CDR2 YSLEER.

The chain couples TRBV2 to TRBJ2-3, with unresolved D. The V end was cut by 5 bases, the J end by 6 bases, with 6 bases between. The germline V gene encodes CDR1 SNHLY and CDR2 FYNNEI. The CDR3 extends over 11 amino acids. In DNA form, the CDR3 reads TGTGCCAGCAGTAGTGAGGATACGCAGTATTTT. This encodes CASSSEDTQYF.

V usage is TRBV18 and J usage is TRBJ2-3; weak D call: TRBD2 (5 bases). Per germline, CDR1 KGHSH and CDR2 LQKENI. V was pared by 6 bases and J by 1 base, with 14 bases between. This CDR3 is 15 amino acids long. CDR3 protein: CASSRYSARTDTQYF. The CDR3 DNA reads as TGTGCCAGCTCGCGCTATAGCGCACGCACAGATACGCAGTATTTT.

The CDR3: CASSMGGGQPQHF. For the CDR3, the DNA is TGTGCCAGTAGTATGGGGGGGGGCCAGCCCCAGCATTTT. The chain uses TRBV19 and TRBJ1-5, with D perhaps matching TRBD1 (6 bases). The CDR3 is 13 residues long. Trimming cost V 3 bases and J 7 bases, with 10 bases left between them. Germline V CDR1 and CDR2: LNHDA, SQIVND (reference sequence).

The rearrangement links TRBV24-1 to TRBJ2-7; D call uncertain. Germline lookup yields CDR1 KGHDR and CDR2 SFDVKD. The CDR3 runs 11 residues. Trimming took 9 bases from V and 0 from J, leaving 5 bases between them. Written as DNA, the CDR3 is TGTGCCACCGACAACTCCTACGAGCAGTACTTC. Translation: CATDNSYEQYF.

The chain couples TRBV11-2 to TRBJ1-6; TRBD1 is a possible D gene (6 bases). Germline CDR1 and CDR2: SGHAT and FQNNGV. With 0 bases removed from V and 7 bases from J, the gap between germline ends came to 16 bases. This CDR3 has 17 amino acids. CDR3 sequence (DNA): TGTGCCAGCAGCTTAGACGTCCCCGGGACATCAAATTCACCCCTCCACTTT. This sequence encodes CASSLDVPGTSNSPLHF.